This TCR beta chain is from a study of identical twins. Overall study results and limits: While abundant cord blood beta clonotypes carried fewer insertions, memory repertoires showed no such pattern. Out-of-frame alpha sequences shared by twins showed excess low generation probability.

The V end was cut by 4 bases, the J end by 0 bases, with 10 bases between. Germline CDR1 and CDR2: MNHEY and SVGAGI. The CDR3 is 15 amino acids. TCRdb re-called the 5' RACE reads with MiXCR, one entry per CDR3 protein. The sample yields roughly 570,000 distinct CDR3 sequences, 9.6% seen once. This clonotype was observed a handful of times. Its antigen is not identified. These sequences were also reported in another study, on yellow fever vaccine responses in identical twins.

The sample taken for sequencing was PBMCs. This receptor was identified in a woman aged 18-30 years in good health. The V call is TRBV6-5, the J call TRBJ1-5; D remains unclear. CDR3 sequence: CASSFDFNSNQPQHF. CDR3 DNA: TGTGCCAGCAGTTTCGACTTTAATAGCAATCAGCCCCAGCATTTT.